This T cell receptor (beta chain) was recorded in a study of cytomegalovirus exposure and HLA in healthy donors. The CDR3 totals 13 residues. CDR1 is SEHNR, CDR2 FQNEAQ, per germline (reference sequence). Trimming took off 2 bases at V and 0 bases at J, with 4 bases between the two ends. The PCR used 60 Vbeta and 13 Jbeta primers. Profiled with immunoSEQ multiplex PCR; TCRdb holds only in-frame clones, not every one. The sample includes some 160,000 clones, 84% of them seen just once. The clonotype originates from a man in his forties or fifties in good health and CMV-seropositive. The rearrangement joins TRBV7-9 to TRBJ1-1, with D unclear. Material for sequencing was PBMCs. The CDR3 region is CASSLIVNTEAFF. DNA of the CDR3: TGTGCCAGCAGCTTAATAGTGAACACTGAAGCTTTCTTT.